This entry concerns a single T cell receptor beta chain. Its matching antigen is unknown. This table comes from immunoSEQ multiplex PCR, and its TCRdb copy is limited to in-frame clones, with some not included. The top ten hold 3.5% to 5.5% of the sample, which has about 140,000 clones, roughly 87% seen once. The record originates from a study of cytomegalovirus exposure and HLA in healthy donors. Study results and limitations: The authors confirmed in vitro that a few CMV-associated chains were specific for CMV antigens. The study listed approximately 160 cytomegalovirus-associated TCR beta chains.

This TCR came from a man younger than 35 in good health and CMV-seropositive. Source material: PBMCs.

CDR3 residues: CASSIRSPNNEQFF. The CDR3 DNA reads as TGTGCCAGTAGTATACGGAGTCCGAACAATGAGCAGTTCTTC. The chain employs TRBV19 and TRBJ2-1; D remains ambiguous. Germline assignment: CDR1 LNHDA and CDR2 SQIVND (reference sequence). V was trimmed by 2 bases and J by 5 bases, leaving 10 bases between them. This CDR3 contains 14 residues.